The sequence of this T cell receptor beta chain was determined in a study of T cell responses to AZD1222 COVID-19 vaccine. Study-wide results and caveats: No day 14 peak samples; only post-peak repertoires were characterized.

As regards this clone: The antigen is undetermined.

The CDR3 is 14 amino acids. Germline CDR1 and CDR2: SGHNT and YENEEA. V was clipped by 5 bases and J by 4 bases, with 11 bases between them. Sequencing used immunoSEQ multiplex PCR; TCRdb keeps in-frame clones, though not all of them. The sample yields about 120,000 clones, approximately 85% seen once. The sequence was collected from an adult in good health. The chain links TRBV11-3 to TRBJ2-2, with a possible D match to TRBD2 (5 bases). The specimen was peripheral blood, collected on day 0 of AZD1222 vaccination. DNA of the CDR3: TGTGCCAGCAGCCAGGACTGGGGCACCGGGGAGCTGTTTTTT. Its translation: CASSQDWGTGELFF.